A selection of T cell receptor beta chains follows, all from one sample in a study of shared clonotypes between healthy human individuals. Assay: immunoSEQ multiplex PCR; the TCRdb copy retains only in-frame clones and omits some. The top ten clones hold less than 0.25% of a sample with 700,000 to 950,000 clones, around 96% of them seen once. Sequenced material: naive CD8+ T cells sorted from blood. The receptors were sampled from a man under 40 in good health. The CDR3 runs from the conserved cysteine through the conserved F or W. The D gene is left open where the match is weak. For some rows the clone size is stated as once, few or many, or as a class when expanded; others skip it.

D,J,V,size,CDR3,DNA
.,TRBJ2-7,TRBV4-1,.,CASSPAPQTGSYEQYF,TGCGCCAGCAGCCCTGCTCCCCAGACAGGATCCTACGAGCAGTACTTC
.,TRBJ2-1,TRBV12-5,.,CASGLGTTYGQFF,TGTGCTAGTGGTCTAGGGACAACCTACGGGCAGTTCTTC
TRBD1,TRBJ2-7,TRBV14,once,CASSYYRQGPYEQYF,TGTGCCAGCAGCTATTACAGACAGGGCCCCTACGAGCAGTACTTC
TRBD1,TRBJ2-7,TRBV7-9,.,CASSSPGQQGEQYF,TGTGCCAGCAGCTCGCCGGGACAGCAAGGCGAGCAGTACTTC
.,TRBJ2-1,TRBV5-8,.,CASSLVPGAQFF,TGTGCCAGCAGCTTGGTACCGGGGGCGCAGTTCTTC
TRBD1,TRBJ2-1,TRBV28,once,CASSLQGAYNEQFF,TGTGCCAGCAGTTTGCAGGGGGCTTACAATGAGCAGTTCTTC
TRBD1,TRBJ1-4,TRBV7-8,.,CASSLGIQGARTNEKLFF,TGTGCCAGCAGCTTAGGGATACAGGGGGCGCGGACTAATGAAAAACTGTTTTTT
.,TRBJ2-2,TRBV29-1,.,CSVETKFLAGELFF,TGCAGCGTTGAAACAAAGTTTCTTGCCGGGGAGCTGTTTTTT
.,TRBJ2-1,TRBV27,.,CASRMTALGYNEQFF,TGTGCCAGCAGAATGACAGCGCTCGGATACAATGAGCAGTTCTTC
.,TRBJ2-7,TRBV4-1,.,CASSQRYASSYEQYF,TGCGCCAGCAGCCAGAGGTACGCGAGCTCCTACGAGCAGTACTTC
TRBD2,TRBJ2-1,TRBV19,.,CASSNLSPGLGLLDEQFF,TGTGCCAGTAGTAATCTTTCCCCGGGACTAGGGTTGTTGGATGAGCAGTTCTTC
.,TRBJ1-1,TRBV27,.,CASSLSSGDRYTEAFF,TGTGCCAGCAGTTTATCCTCTGGTGATCGCTACACTGAAGCTTTCTTT
TRBD1,TRBJ1-1,TRBV2,few,CASTLYGQGATEAFF,TGTGCCAGCACTCTATATGGGCAGGGGGCGACTGAAGCTTTCTTT
.,TRBJ1-5,TRBV11-3,.,CASSSPVPTAGSNQPQHF,TGTGCCAGCAGCTCCCCAGTCCCGACAGCGGGGAGCAATCAGCCCCAGCATTTT
.,TRBJ2-1,TRBV11-3,.,CASSPEGVYNEQFF,TGTGCCAGCAGCCCCGAGGGGGTTTACAATGAGCAGTTCTTC
TRBD1,TRBJ1-2,TRBV6-5,.,CASQPTGGDYGYTF,TGTGCCAGCCAACCGACAGGGGGAGACTATGGCTACACCTTC
TRBD1,TRBJ2-7,TRBV7-9,.,CASSTDRGDYEQYF,TGTGCCAGCAGCACCGACAGGGGGGATTACGAGCAGTACTTC
TRBD2,TRBJ2-1,TRBV9,.,CASSEGTSGRVGNEQFF,TGTGCCAGCAGCGAGGGGACTAGCGGGAGGGTAGGGAATGAGCAGTTCTTC
TRBD1,TRBJ2-6,TRBV19,.,CASSIRDRAGANVLTF,TGTGCCAGTAGTATACGTGACAGGGCTGGGGCCAACGTCCTGACTTTC
.,TRBJ2-3,TRBV5-6,.,CASSLRRSGTDTQYF,TGTGCCAGCAGCTTGCGACGGAGTGGCACAGATACGCAGTATTTT
.,TRBJ2-7,TRBV19,.,CASSIGQGSSYEQYF,TGTGCCAGTAGTATAGGTCAGGGGTCGTCCTACGAGCAGTACTTC
.,TRBJ2-1,TRBV19,.,CASTPRVAEAWKGDEQFF,TGTGCCAGTACCCCTCGAGTAGCGGAGGCTTGGAAAGGAGATGAGCAGTTCTTC
.,TRBJ2-1,TRBV29-1,.,CSVGGGERWLHEQFF,TGCAGCGTTGGGGGCGGGGAGAGGTGGCTTCATGAGCAGTTCTTC
TRBD2,TRBJ2-4,TRBV27,.,CASSSFAGEVKNIQYF,TGTGCCAGCAGTTCTTTCGCGGGAGAGGTCAAAAACATTCAGTACTTC
.,TRBJ1-1,TRBV5-4,.,CASSLDAELEAFF,TGTGCCAGCAGCTTGGATGCAGAGCTTGAAGCTTTCTTT
.,TRBJ1-1,TRBV29-1,.,CSVESVRHTEAFF,TGCAGCGTTGAATCCGTTCGGCACACTGAAGCTTTCTTT
.,TRBJ1-1,TRBV14,.,CASSQVVPNTEAFF,TGTGCCAGCAGCCAAGTTGTCCCGAACACTGAAGCTTTCTTT
TRBD2,TRBJ2-7,TRBV4-1,.,CASSQEPGLAGGMEQYF,TGCGCCAGCAGCCAAGAACCCGGACTAGCGGGCGGAATGGAGCAGTACTTC
TRBD2,TRBJ2-3,TRBV27,.,CASSLFASGRDTQYF,TGTGCCAGCAGTTTATTCGCTAGCGGGAGAGATACGCAGTATTTT
TRBD1,TRBJ2-2,TRBV9,.,CASSGWTGGTGELFF,TGTGCCAGCAGCGGATGGACAGGGGGTACCGGGGAGCTGTTTTTT
.,TRBJ2-7,TRBV5-4,few,CASSLEGNSYEQYF,TGTGCCAGCAGCTTGGAAGGCAACTCCTACGAGCAGTACTTC
.,TRBJ2-5,TRBV10-3,once,CAISEPSLRAPGGETQYF,TGTGCCATCAGTGAGCCTTCCCTCCGGGCTCCAGGCGGGGAGACCCAGTACTTC
.,TRBJ1-1,TRBV15,.,CATSTGLGGASTEAFF,TGTGCCACCAGCACAGGCCTCGGGGGCGCGTCCACTGAAGCTTTCTTT
.,TRBJ2-7,TRBV2,.,CANRQGSGEQYF,TGTGCCAACAGGCAGGGTTCGGGTGAGCAGTACTTC
.,TRBJ1-1,TRBV4-3,.,CASSQDKGGFEAFF,TGCGCCAGCAGCCAAGATAAGGGCGGTTTTGAAGCTTTCTTT
.,TRBJ1-3,TRBV5-1,.,CASSLATGPSSGNTIYF,TGCGCCAGCAGCTTGGCAACGGGCCCCTCCTCTGGAAACACCATATATTTT
.,TRBJ2-5,TRBV15,.,CATSEFQGWVETQYF,TGTGCCACCAGCGAATTCCAAGGGTGGGTGGAGACCCAGTACTTC
.,TRBJ2-5,TRBV7-9,.,CASTLGVGAETQYF,TGTGCCAGCACCCTAGGGGTAGGGGCAGAGACCCAGTACTTC